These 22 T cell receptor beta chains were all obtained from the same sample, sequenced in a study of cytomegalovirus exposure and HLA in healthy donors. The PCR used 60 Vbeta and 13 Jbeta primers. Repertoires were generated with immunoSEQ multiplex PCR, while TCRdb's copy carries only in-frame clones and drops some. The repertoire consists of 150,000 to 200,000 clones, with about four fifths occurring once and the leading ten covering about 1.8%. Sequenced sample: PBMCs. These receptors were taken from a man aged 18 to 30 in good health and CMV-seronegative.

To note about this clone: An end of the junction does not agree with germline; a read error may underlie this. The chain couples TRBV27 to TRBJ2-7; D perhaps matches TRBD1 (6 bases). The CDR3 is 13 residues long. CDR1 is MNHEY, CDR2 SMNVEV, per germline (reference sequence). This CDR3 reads CASNLRDITEQYF. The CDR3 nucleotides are TGTGCCAGCAATTTACGGGACATAACGGAGCAGTACTTC.

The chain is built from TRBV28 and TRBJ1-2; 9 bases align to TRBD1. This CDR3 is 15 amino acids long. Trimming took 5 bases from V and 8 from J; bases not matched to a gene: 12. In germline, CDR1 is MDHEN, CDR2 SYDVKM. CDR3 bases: TGTGCCAGCAGTCCACCGGGACAGGGCTACGGAGGCTACACCTTC. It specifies CASSPPGQGYGGYTF.

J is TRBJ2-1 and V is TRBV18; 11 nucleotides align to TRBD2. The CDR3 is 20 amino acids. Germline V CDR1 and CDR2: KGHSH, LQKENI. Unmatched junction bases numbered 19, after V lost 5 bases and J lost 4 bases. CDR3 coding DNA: TGTGCCAGCTCAGAATACTGGCGTCGGGGGCTAGCGGGAGGATACAATGAGCAGTTCTTC. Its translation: CASSEYWRRGLAGGYNEQFF.

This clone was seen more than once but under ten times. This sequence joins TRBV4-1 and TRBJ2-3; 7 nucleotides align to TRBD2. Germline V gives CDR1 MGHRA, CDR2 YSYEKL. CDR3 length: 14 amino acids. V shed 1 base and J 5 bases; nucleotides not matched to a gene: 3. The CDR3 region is CASSQAGGGDTQYF. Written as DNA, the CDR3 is TGCGCCAGCAGCCAAGCGGGGGGTGGAGATACGCAGTATTTT.

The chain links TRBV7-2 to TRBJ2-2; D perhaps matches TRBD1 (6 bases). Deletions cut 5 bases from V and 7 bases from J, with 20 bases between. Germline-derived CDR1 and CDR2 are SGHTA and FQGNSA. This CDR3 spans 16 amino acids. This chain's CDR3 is CASSRTGLLGNGELFF. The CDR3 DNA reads TGTGCCAGCAGCCGAACAGGGTTACTTGGGAACGGGGAGCTGTTTTTT. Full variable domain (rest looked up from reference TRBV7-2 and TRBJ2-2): GAGVSQSPSNKVTEKGKDVELRCDPISGHTALYWYRQSLGQGLEFLIYFQGNSAPDKSGLPSDRFSAERTGGSVSTLTIQRTQQEDSAVYLCASSRTGLLGNGELFFGEGSRLTVL.

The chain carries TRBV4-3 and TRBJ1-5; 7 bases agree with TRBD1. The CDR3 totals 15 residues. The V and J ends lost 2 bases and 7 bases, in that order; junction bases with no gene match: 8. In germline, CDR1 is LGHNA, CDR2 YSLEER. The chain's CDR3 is CASSQNPTGEQPQHF. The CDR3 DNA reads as TGCGCCAGCAGCCAAAACCCAACAGGGGAGCAGCCCCAGCATTTT.

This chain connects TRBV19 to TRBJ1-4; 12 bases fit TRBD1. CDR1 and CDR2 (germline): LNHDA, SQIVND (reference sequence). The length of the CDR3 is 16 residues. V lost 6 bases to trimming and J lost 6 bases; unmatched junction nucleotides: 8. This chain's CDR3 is CASSRPGQGAYEKLFF. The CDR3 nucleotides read TGTGCCAGTAGCAGGCCGGGACAGGGGGCTTATGAAAAACTGTTTTTT.

The CDR3 reads CASRVGTIHTDTQYF. The CDR3 region has the DNA TGTGCCAGCAGGGTCGGGACTATACACACAGATACGCAGTATTTT. The V call is TRBV6-4, the J call TRBJ2-3, with TRBD2 matching 7 bases. The J segment lost 2 bases and the V segment lost 6 bases, leaving 8 bases of the junction unmatched. This CDR3 is 15 amino acids long. Germline-derived CDR1 and CDR2 are MRHNA and SNTAGT.

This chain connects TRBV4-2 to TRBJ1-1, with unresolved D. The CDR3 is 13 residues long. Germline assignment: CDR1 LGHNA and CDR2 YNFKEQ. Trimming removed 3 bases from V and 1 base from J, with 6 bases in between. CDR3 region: CASSQRPNTEAFF. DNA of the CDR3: TGTGCCAGCAGCCAGAGGCCGAACACTGAAGCTTTCTTT.

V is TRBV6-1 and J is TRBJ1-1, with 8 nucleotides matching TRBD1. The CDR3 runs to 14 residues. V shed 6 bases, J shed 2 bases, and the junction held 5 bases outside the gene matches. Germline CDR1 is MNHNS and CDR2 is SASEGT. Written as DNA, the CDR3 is TGTGCCAGCAGGGAACAGGGGGGTAACACTGAAGCTTTCTTT. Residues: CASREQGGNTEAFF.

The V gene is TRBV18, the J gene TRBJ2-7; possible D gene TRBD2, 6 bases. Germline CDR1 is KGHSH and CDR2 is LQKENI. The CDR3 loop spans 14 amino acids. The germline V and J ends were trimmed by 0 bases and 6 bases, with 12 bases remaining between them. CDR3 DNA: TGTGCCAGCTCACCACCGATGACCGGGAGCGAGCAGTACTTC. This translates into CASSPPMTGSEQYF.

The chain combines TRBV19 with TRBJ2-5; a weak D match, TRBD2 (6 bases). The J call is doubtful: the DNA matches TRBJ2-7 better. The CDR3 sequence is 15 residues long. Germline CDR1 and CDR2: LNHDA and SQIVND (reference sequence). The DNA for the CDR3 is TGTGCCAGTAACGATCCGGGACTGAGCTCCTACGAGCAGTACTTC. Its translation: CASNDPGLSSYEQYF.

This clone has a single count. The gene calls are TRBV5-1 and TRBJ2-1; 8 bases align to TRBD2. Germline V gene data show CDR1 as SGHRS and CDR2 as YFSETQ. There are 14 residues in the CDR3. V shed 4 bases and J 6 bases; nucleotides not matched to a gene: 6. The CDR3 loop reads CASSPQAGVNEQFF. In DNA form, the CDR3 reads TGCGCCAGCAGCCCCCAAGCGGGAGTCAATGAGCAGTTCTTC.

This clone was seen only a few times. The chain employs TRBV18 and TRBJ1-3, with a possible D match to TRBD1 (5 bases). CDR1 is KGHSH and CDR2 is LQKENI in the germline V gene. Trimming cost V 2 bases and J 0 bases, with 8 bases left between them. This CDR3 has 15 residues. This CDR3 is CASSPAGRSGNTIYF. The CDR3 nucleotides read TGTGCCAGCTCACCAGCGGGACGCTCTGGAAACACCATATATTTT.

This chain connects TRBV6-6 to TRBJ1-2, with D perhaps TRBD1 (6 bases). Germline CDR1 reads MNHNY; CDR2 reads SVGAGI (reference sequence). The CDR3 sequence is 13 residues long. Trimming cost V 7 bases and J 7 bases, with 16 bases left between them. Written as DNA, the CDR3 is TGTGCCAGCACAACGCAGGGGTCTCGTGGCTACACCTTC. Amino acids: CASTTQGSRGYTF.

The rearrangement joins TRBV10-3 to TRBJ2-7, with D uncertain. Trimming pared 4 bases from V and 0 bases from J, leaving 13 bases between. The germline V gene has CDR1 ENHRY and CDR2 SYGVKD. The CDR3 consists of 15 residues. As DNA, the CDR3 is TGTGCCATCAGTGCTGCACCTCTTAGCTCCTACGAGCAGTACTTC. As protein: CAISAAPLSSYEQYF.

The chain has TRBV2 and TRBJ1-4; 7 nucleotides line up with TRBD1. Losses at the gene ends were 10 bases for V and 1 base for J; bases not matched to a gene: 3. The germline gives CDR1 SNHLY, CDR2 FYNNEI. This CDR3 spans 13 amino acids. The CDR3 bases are TGTGCCACCCAGGGGGGAACTAATGAAAAACTGTTTTTT. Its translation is CATQGGTNEKLFF.

CDR3 amino acids: CASRETGAGEKLFF. CDR3 in DNA: TGCGCCAGCAGAGAAACAGGGGCCGGTGAAAAACTGTTTTTT. V is TRBV10-2 and J is TRBJ1-4, with 7 bases that match TRBD1. The CDR3 extends over 14 amino acids. V gave up 6 bases and J gave up 7 bases; unmatched junction bases: 8. Germline values: CDR1 WSHSY, CDR2 SAAADI.

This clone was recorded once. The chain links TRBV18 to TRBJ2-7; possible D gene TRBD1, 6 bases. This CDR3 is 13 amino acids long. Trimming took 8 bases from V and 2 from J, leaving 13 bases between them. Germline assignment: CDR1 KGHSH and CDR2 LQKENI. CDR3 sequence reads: CASADRPPYEQYF. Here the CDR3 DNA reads TGTGCCAGCGCCGACAGGCCACCCTACGAGCAGTACTTC.

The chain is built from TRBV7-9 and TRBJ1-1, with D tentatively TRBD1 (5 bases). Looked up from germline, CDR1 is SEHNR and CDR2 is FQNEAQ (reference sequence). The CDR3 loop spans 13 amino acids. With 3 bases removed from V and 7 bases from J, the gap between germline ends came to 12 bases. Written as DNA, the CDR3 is TGTGCCAGCAGCTTTACAGGTCCAGTTGAAGCTTTCTTT. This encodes CASSFTGPVEAFF.

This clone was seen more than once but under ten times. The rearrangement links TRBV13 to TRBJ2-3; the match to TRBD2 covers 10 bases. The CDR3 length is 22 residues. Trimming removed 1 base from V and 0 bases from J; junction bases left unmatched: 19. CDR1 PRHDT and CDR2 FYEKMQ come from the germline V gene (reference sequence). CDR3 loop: CASSLETPLAGVFETSTDTQYF. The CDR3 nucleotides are TGTGCCAGCAGCTTAGAGACCCCCCTAGCGGGGGTCTTCGAAACTAGCACAGATACGCAGTATTTT.

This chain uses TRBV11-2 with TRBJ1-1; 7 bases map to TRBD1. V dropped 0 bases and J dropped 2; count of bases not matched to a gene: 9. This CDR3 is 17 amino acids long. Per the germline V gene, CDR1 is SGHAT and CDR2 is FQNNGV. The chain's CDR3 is CASSLDRKTGVNTEAFF. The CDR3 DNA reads TGTGCCAGCAGCTTAGATCGTAAAACAGGGGTTAACACTGAAGCTTTCTTT.